The 17 T cell receptor beta chains below come from one sample, sequenced in a study of blood T cells in healthy people across ages. PCR was performed a second time for about 7 to 12 cycles using a sample-barcoded 5' primer and a J-beta primer mix. TCRdb processed the 5' RACE reads anew with MiXCR; each CDR3 protein has one entry. The profile covers approximately 800,000 distinct CDR3 sequences, with around 68% appearing a single time and roughly 26% taken by the ten largest. Sequencing was performed on blood. These receptors originate from a man aged 25 to 40 in good health.

This clonotype has a handful of counts. V gene TRBV4-2 combines with J gene TRBJ2-4; the match to TRBD1 covers 8 bases. The germline V gene has CDR1 LGHNA and CDR2 YNFKEQ. This CDR3 is built from 15 residues. V shed 1 base, J shed 9 bases, and the junction held 8 bases outside the gene matches. This CDR3 reads CASSQGGQGRSIQYF. In DNA form, the CDR3 reads TGTGCCAGCAGCCAAGGTGGACAGGGCCGAAGCATTCAGTACTTC.

The chain recombines TRBV9 with TRBJ2-5; possibly TRBD1 for D (5 bases). TRBJ2-7 explains the end of the DNA better; the J call may be wrong. CDR3 length: 13 amino acids. CDR1 is SGDLS, CDR2 YYNGEE, per germline. The CDR3 region has the DNA TGTGCCAGCAGTAATGGCAGGGTGGCCGAGCAGTACTTC. It codes for CASSNGRVAEQYF.

The rearrangement links TRBV6-6 to TRBJ2-7; tentative D call: TRBD1 (5 bases). V lost 1 base to trimming and J lost 3 bases, with 10 bases between them. CDR3 size: 14 residues. Germline V gene sequence: CDR1 MNHNY, CDR2 SVGAGI (reference sequence). Here the CDR3 DNA reads TGTGCCAGCAGTTACTTGGACAAATTCTACGAGCAGTACTTC. Amino acid sequence: CASSYLDKFYEQYF.

This clonotype turned up a few times. At one boundary the junction diverges from the germline segment, which might be a read error. The genes are TRBV4-3 and TRBJ2-3; TRBD2 might be the D (5 bases). Germline V gene sequence: CDR1 LGHNA, CDR2 YSLEER. The CDR3 is 16 amino acids. The CDR3 nucleotides are TGTGCCAGCAGCCAAGATTTAGGCGGGAGCACAGATACGCAGTATTTT. Protein product: CASSQDLGGSTDTQYF.

The V and J genes are TRBV20-1 and TRBJ2-5; possibly TRBD1 or TRBD2 for D (5 bases each). Germline-derived CDR1 and CDR2 are DFQATT and SNEGSKA (reference sequence). With 4 bases removed from V and 2 bases from J, the gap between germline ends came to 14 bases. This CDR3 has 14 residues. The CDR3 bases are TGCAGTGCTACGGGACCGACTATGCAAGAGACCCAGTACTTC. Amino acid sequence: CSATGPTMQETQYF.

Of note for this clonotype: One end of the junction does not line up with germline, which may come from a read error. This chain links TRBV9 with TRBJ2-7, with unresolved D. The CDR3 runs 15 residues. Germline-derived CDR1 and CDR2 are SGDLS and YYNGEE. CDR3 sequence reads: CASGVRLWFTYEQYF. In nucleotides, the CDR3 is TGTGCCAGCGGCGTCCGTTTATGGTTTACCTACGAGCAGTACTTC.

This chain links TRBV10-2 with TRBJ2-1; TRBD2 aligns across 8 bases. CDR3 length: 15 amino acids. J gave up 6 bases and V 8 bases, and 12 bases lay outside the gene matches. The germline V gene has CDR1 WSHSY and CDR2 SAAADI. The CDR3 nucleotides read TGCGCCAGCCGGGAGTCCGGGGGGGCAACCAATGAGCAGTTCTTC. Protein sequence: CASRESGGATNEQFF.

The chain employs TRBV12-3 or TRBV12-4 and TRBJ2-4, with 9 positions matching TRBD2. CDR3 length: 14 residues. Unmatched junction bases numbered 10, after V lost 3 bases and J lost 13 bases. DNA for the CDR3: TGTGCCAGCAGTTTCGTTAGCGGGGGATACAAGCAGTACTTC. Translation: CASSFVSGGYKQYF.

V gene TRBV3-1 combines with J gene TRBJ2-5, with 13 bases matching TRBD2. V dropped 3 bases and J dropped 4; count of bases not matched to a gene: 11. Germline V gene lookup returns CDR1 LGHDT and CDR2 YNNKEL (reference sequence). This CDR3 comprises 18 residues. The CDR3 DNA reads as TGTGCCAGCAGCCAGGGACTAGCGGGGCGGATGTTGGGAGAGACCCAGTACTTC. Translation: CASSQGLAGRMLGETQYF.

The CDR3 DNA is TGTGCCAGCAGCCCCCTGGGTGCGGGGAGAGAGGAGACCCAGTACTTC. It yields the protein CASSPLGAGREETQYF. The J gene is TRBJ2-5, the V gene TRBV27; D might be TRBD2 (6 bases). V lost 6 bases and J lost 5, with 22 bases in between. Germline assignment: CDR1 MNHEY and CDR2 SMNVEV (reference sequence). This CDR3 is built from 16 residues.

The chain carries TRBV9 and TRBJ2-5; TRBD1 aligns across 8 bases. Germline lookup yields CDR1 SGDLS and CDR2 YYNGEE. The CDR3 is 16 amino acids. Germline trimming cut 5 bases from V and 0 bases from J; bases unmatched to any gene: 9. The CDR3 region is CASSPDRGQNQETQYF. CDR3 DNA: TGTGCCAGCAGTCCCGACAGGGGCCAAAACCAAGAGACCCAGTACTTC.

The chain's CDR3 is CASSGPGSRQPQHF. CDR3 bases: TGTGCCAGCAGCGGGCCAGGGAGTCGTCAGCCCCAGCATTTT. The chain has TRBV9 and TRBJ1-5; D is perhaps TRBD1 (5 bases). In germline, CDR1 is SGDLS, CDR2 YYNGEE. The CDR3 consists of 14 residues. Between the trimmed V and J ends, which lost 3 bases and 6 bases, there was a span of 13 bases.

This rearrangement joins TRBV6-6 to TRBJ2-7, with 8 bases fitting TRBD1. The ends lost 6 bases at V and 5 bases at J; junction bases unmatched: 3. In germline, CDR1 is MNHNY, CDR2 SVGAGI (reference sequence). The CDR3 contains 12 residues. The CDR3 DNA is TGTGCCAGCAGATTGGACAGGGACGAGCAGTACTTC. This translates into CASRLDRDEQYF.

The rearrangement joins TRBV12-3 or TRBV12-4 to TRBJ1-5; a possible D gene is TRBD1 (6 bases). V shed 5 bases and J shed 6 bases, with 17 bases lying between them. CDR3 size: 15 residues. The CDR3 protein is CASSVGTGTTQPQHF. CDR3 coding DNA: TGTGCCAGCAGTGTAGGAACAGGGACGACTCAGCCCCAGCATTTT.

The CDR3 region is CASSALLAGDPYEQYF. In nucleotides, the CDR3 is TGTGCCAGCAGTGCCCTACTAGCGGGGGATCCCTACGAGCAGTACTTC. The chain links TRBV6-2 or TRBV6-3 to TRBJ2-7, with 11 bases matching TRBD2. The CDR3 length is 16 residues. J lost 2 bases, V lost 5 bases, and 8 bases had no gene match. The V gene's germline CDR1 is MNHEY and CDR2 SVGEGT.

V and J are TRBV20-1 and TRBJ2-5; D unclear. Germline V CDR1 and CDR2: DFQATT, SNEGSKA (reference sequence). V lost 5 bases to trimming and J lost 4 bases, with 14 bases between them. This CDR3 spans 13 amino acids. CDR3 coding DNA: TGCAGTGCTCCACCGGGCCAACTAGAGACCCAGTACTTC. It encodes CSAPPGQLETQYF.

The V call is TRBV29-1, the J call TRBJ1-2; TRBD1 agrees at 7 bases. The CDR3 totals 15 residues. Germline V gene data show CDR1 as SQVTM and CDR2 as ANQGSEA. Losses at the gene ends were 2 bases for V and 1 base for J; bases not matched to a gene: 7. The DNA for the CDR3 is TGCAGCGTTGAACAGCTGGGACAGAATAACTATGGCTACACCTTC. Residues: CSVEQLGQNNYGYTF.